Below, 15 T cell receptor beta chains from the same sample are listed, as sequenced in a study of blood T cell repertoires in COVID-19. The data were produced by immunoSEQ multiplex PCR, yet TCRdb's version contains in-frame clones alone and is incomplete. The data show under 300,000 clones, with around 89% seen just once and under 10% held by the top ten. The sample consisted of PBMCs or T cells enriched from blood (not recorded which). The receptors originated from a man aged 35-49 years who had recovered from COVID-19.

The chain couples TRBV6-1 to TRBJ1-6, with D unresolved. Germline V gene sequence: CDR1 MNHNS, CDR2 SASEGT. V lost 3 bases and J 9 bases, leaving 15 bases between the germline ends. The CDR3 runs to 15 residues. The CDR3 nucleotides are TGTGCCAGCAGTGAGAGGACGGGGAGACTTTCACCCCTCCACTTT. As protein: CASSERTGRLSPLHF.

The J gene is TRBJ2-7, the V gene TRBV6-2 or TRBV6-3; 10 bases are shared with TRBD2. The germline V gene encodes CDR1 MNHEY and CDR2 SVGEGT. V lost 6 bases and J lost 1; bases outside the gene matches: 3. The CDR3 has 14 residues. The CDR3 bases are TGTGCCAGCAGCGGACTAGCGGAGTCCTACGAGCAGTACTTC. Protein sequence: CASSGLAESYEQYF.

V and J are TRBV28 and TRBJ1-1; D gene ambiguous. V lost 2 bases and J 10 bases, leaving 11 bases between the germline ends. The CDR3 is 12 residues long. Germline V gene sequence: CDR1 MDHEN, CDR2 SYDVKM. The CDR3 coding sequence is TGTGCCAGCAGTTTACAACGGTTCGCAGCTTTCTTT. It encodes CASSLQRFAAFF.

This clone was observed once. The chain uses TRBV19 and TRBJ1-6; unclear D gene. Trimming took off 5 bases at V and 4 bases at J, with 6 bases between the two ends. Germline V gives CDR1 LNHDA, CDR2 SQIVND (reference sequence). The CDR3 sequence is 13 residues long. The CDR3 DNA sequence: TGTGCCAGTAGTCGAGCGTATAATTCACCCCTCCACTTT. As protein: CASSRAYNSPLHF.

V usage is TRBV30 and J usage is TRBJ1-6; D may be TRBD1 (6 bases). The germline V gene encodes CDR1 GTSNPN and CDR2 SVGIG (reference sequence). Trimming left V 5 bases short and J 9 bases short, with 11 bases between. The CDR3 has 12 residues. The DNA for the CDR3 is TGTGCCTGGGACAGGTCGGGTTCACCCCTCCACTTT. Translating it yields CAWDRSGSPLHF.

The chain uses TRBV6-5 and TRBJ1-1; 9 bases fit TRBD1. Unmatched junction bases numbered 6, after V lost 5 bases and J lost 11 bases. Looked up from germline, CDR1 is MNHEY and CDR2 is SVGAGI. The CDR3 contains 12 residues. CDR3 bases: TGTGCCAGCAGTACGACAGGGGGTACGGCTTTCTTT. Translating it yields CASSTTGGTAFF.

Comment on this clone: Other DNA sequences of this sample code for an identical CDR3. The chain uses TRBV10-3 and TRBJ1-1; possible D gene TRBD1, 6 bases. CDR1 is ENHRY and CDR2 is SYGVKD in the germline V gene. This CDR3 has 12 amino acids. Trimming removed 3 bases from V and 4 bases from J, with 6 bases in between. DNA for the CDR3: TGTGCCATCAGTGACAGGGGCACTGAAGCTTTCTTT. This codes for CAISDRGTEAFF.

This chain uses TRBV19 with TRBJ2-1; 10 bases agree with TRBD2. J was trimmed by 4 bases and V by 3 bases; bases with no gene match: 9. The CDR3 runs to 17 residues. CDR1 is LNHDA, CDR2 SQIVND, per germline (reference sequence). CDR3 sequence (DNA): TGTGCCAGTAGTATTGGTTCTAGCGGGGGTACATACAATGAGCAGTTCTTC. Translation gives CASSIGSSGGTYNEQFF.

The chain links TRBV7-2 to TRBJ2-7; D may be TRBD1 (8 bases). V was cut by 3 bases and J by 3 bases, with 21 bases left in between. Germline CDR1 SGHTA, CDR2 FQGNSA. The CDR3 loop spans 17 amino acids. CDR3 sequence reads: CASSLARGDRLSYEQYF. The CDR3 DNA is TGTGCCAGCAGCTTGGCCCGGGGGGACAGGTTAAGCTACGAGCAGTACTTC.

CDR3 amino acids: CASSSTGPYEQYF. As DNA, the CDR3 is TGTGCCAGCAGTTCGACAGGACCCTACGAGCAGTACTTC. The rearrangement links TRBV6-5 to TRBJ2-7, with D maybe TRBD1 (6 bases). CDR3 length equals 13 residues. The V gene lost 4 bases and the J gene lost 2 bases, with 9 bases spanning the gap. CDR1 MNHEY and CDR2 SVGAGI come from the germline V gene.

V is TRBV20-1 and J is TRBJ1-6, with D perhaps TRBD1 (5 bases). Trimming took off 3 bases at V and 8 bases at J, with 14 bases between the two ends. Germline lookup yields CDR1 DFQATT and CDR2 SNEGSKA (reference sequence). CDR3 length equals 14 residues. Written as DNA, the CDR3 is TGCAGTGCTAGTTTAGTGACAGAGGATTCACCCCTCCACTTT. It specifies CSASLVTEDSPLHF.

V gene TRBV6-2 or TRBV6-3 combines with J gene TRBJ2-5, with 10 nucleotides matching TRBD2. CDR1 is MNHEY and CDR2 is SVGEGT in the germline V gene. CDR3 length: 17 amino acids. V dropped 4 bases and J dropped 5; count of bases not matched to a gene: 13. CDR3 sequence: CASSWSSGRGGRETQYF. DNA of the CDR3: TGTGCCAGCAGTTGGTCTAGCGGGAGAGGAGGACGCGAGACCCAGTACTTC.

The chain uses TRBV2 and TRBJ1-2; D is perhaps TRBD1 (5 bases). This CDR3 spans 14 amino acids. Germline V lookup: CDR1 SNHLY, CDR2 FYNNEI. V lost 9 bases and J lost 0, with 14 bases in between. The CDR3 DNA is TGTGCCAGGAACAAAGGCAGGGCTAACTATGGCTACACCTTC. This codes for CARNKGRANYGYTF.

The rearrangement joins TRBV11-2 to TRBJ2-5; 11 bases are a match to TRBD2. Unmatched junction bases numbered 12, after V lost 8 bases and J lost 4 bases. There are 16 residues in the CDR3. Per the germline V gene, CDR1 is SGHAT and CDR2 is FQNNGV. CDR3: CASGSLAGGISETQYF. CDR3 sequence (DNA): TGTGCCAGCGGATCCTTAGCGGGGGGGATTTCAGAGACCCAGTACTTC.

The V and J genes are TRBV27 and TRBJ2-2; no reliable D call. The V and J ends lost 3 bases and 7 bases respectively, with 6 bases between them. Germline V lookup: CDR1 MNHEY, CDR2 SMNVEV (reference sequence). The CDR3 has 12 amino acids. The CDR3 DNA is TGTGCCAGCAGTTTGATGCGCGGGGAGCTGTTTTTT. Protein: CASSLMRGELFF.